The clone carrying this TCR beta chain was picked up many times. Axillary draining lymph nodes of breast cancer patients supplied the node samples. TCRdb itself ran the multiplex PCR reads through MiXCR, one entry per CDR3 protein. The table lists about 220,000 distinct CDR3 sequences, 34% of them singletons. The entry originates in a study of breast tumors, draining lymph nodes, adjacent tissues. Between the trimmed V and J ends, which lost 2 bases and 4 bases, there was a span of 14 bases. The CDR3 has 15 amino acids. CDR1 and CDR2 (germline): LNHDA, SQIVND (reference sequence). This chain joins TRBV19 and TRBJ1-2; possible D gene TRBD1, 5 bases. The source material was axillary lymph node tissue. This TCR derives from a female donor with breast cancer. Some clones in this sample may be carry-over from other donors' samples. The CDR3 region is CASSIITGGLYGYTF. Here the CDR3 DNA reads TGTGCCAGTAGTATAATCACGGGGGGTCTCTATGGCTACACCTTC.